This is a list of T cell receptor beta chains from one sample in a study of blood T cell repertoires in COVID-19. Generated by immunoSEQ multiplex PCR, the TCRdb table keeps only in-frame clones and is missing some. The table includes roughly 100,000 clones, around 84% detected once. The sequencing input was peripheral blood. These receptor sequences come from a human donor in a cohort sampled during active COVID-19. Both conserved end residues are trimmed from each CDR3. Fields, in order: V gene, D gene, J gene, CDR3 protein. D genes are given only for firm matches.

v_call: TRBV3-1/TRBV3-2; d_call: TRBD1; j_call: TRBJ2-3; cdr3_aa: ASSQRGPTDTQY
v_call: TRBV3-1/TRBV3-2; d_call: -; j_call: TRBJ1-4; cdr3_aa: ASSQAQGIGKLF
v_call: TRBV5-6; d_call: -; j_call: TRBJ1-6; cdr3_aa: ASSLFHFGQLNSPLH
v_call: TRBV5-5; d_call: -; j_call: TRBJ2-7; cdr3_aa: ASSLGGLPTYEQY
v_call: TRBV12-3/TRBV12-4; d_call: -; j_call: TRBJ2-1; cdr3_aa: ASSIELGEQF
v_call: TRBV6-5; d_call: -; j_call: TRBJ1-6; cdr3_aa: ASSRNGGPNSPLH
v_call: TRBV10-3; d_call: -; j_call: TRBJ2-1; cdr3_aa: AIRGGQYNEQF
v_call: TRBV6-2/TRBV6-3; d_call: TRBD1; j_call: TRBJ1-2; cdr3_aa: ASSTGAVYT
v_call: TRBV10-2; d_call: -; j_call: TRBJ2-7; cdr3_aa: ASRGEPSYEQY
v_call: TRBV5-1; d_call: -; j_call: TRBJ2-7; cdr3_aa: ASSLGFDKSYEQY
v_call: TRBV18; d_call: TRBD1; j_call: TRBJ1-1; cdr3_aa: ASSGDRGRQRRSEAF
v_call: TRBV12-3/TRBV12-4; d_call: TRBD2; j_call: TRBJ2-1; cdr3_aa: ASSLSGGNQQF
v_call: TRBV5-1; d_call: -; j_call: TRBJ2-4; cdr3_aa: ASSLDGPDKNIQY
v_call: TRBV5-4; d_call: TRBD2; j_call: TRBJ2-7; cdr3_aa: ASSLDLMGRESYEQY
v_call: TRBV5-1; d_call: TRBD1; j_call: TRBJ1-1; cdr3_aa: ASTIDRGTEAF
v_call: TRBV10-2; d_call: TRBD1; j_call: TRBJ1-5; cdr3_aa: ASSESTAGGRNQPQH
v_call: TRBV5-4; d_call: TRBD1; j_call: TRBJ2-1; cdr3_aa: ASSRRDRWGEQF
v_call: TRBV27; d_call: -; j_call: TRBJ1-1; cdr3_aa: ASSFVGNTEAF
v_call: TRBV7-2; d_call: -; j_call: TRBJ2-5; cdr3_aa: ASSFLISGSETQY
v_call: TRBV12-3/TRBV12-4; d_call: -; j_call: TRBJ1-1; cdr3_aa: ASTKTGDTEAF
v_call: TRBV6-5; d_call: TRBD1; j_call: TRBJ1-5; cdr3_aa: ASRQGNQPQH
v_call: TRBV7-2; d_call: TRBD1; j_call: TRBJ2-1; cdr3_aa: ASSPDRLGNEQF
v_call: TRBV11-1; d_call: TRBD1; j_call: TRBJ2-5; cdr3_aa: ASSWDRVGETQY